Listed here are 27 T cell receptor beta chains from one sample, sequenced in a study of cytomegalovirus exposure and HLA in healthy donors. PCR employed 60 Vbeta and 13 Jbeta primers. The table came from immunoSEQ multiplex PCR; TCRdb's copy has only in-frame clones and leaves some out. This table holds fewer than 250,000 clones, roughly 80% found once. The specimen sequenced was PBMCs. These receptors were obtained from a girl aged 2-10 years in good health and CMV-seronegative.

The chain links TRBV5-1 to TRBJ2-3; TRBD2 is a possible D gene (6 bases). The ends were cut back, 5 bases at V and 0 bases at J, with 10 bases in the middle. The CDR3 sequence is 14 residues long. CDR1 is SGHRS and CDR2 is YFSETQ in the germline V gene. The CDR3 nucleotides read TGCGCCAGCAGGGAGGGACTTAGCACAGATACGCAGTATTTT. Its translation: CASREGLSTDTQYF.

The chain carries TRBV6-1 and TRBJ2-3; the D gene is possibly TRBD2 (6 bases). Deletions cut 6 bases from V and 4 bases from J, with 14 bases between. This CDR3 is 14 amino acids long. CDR1 MNHNS and CDR2 SASEGT come from the germline V gene. The CDR3 DNA reads as TGTGCCAGCAGGACGGGGGTAAGGCCAGATACGCAGTATTTT. Protein sequence: CASRTGVRPDTQYF.

This clone was detected a few times. This chain connects TRBV2 to TRBJ1-3, with D possibly TRBD1 on 6 matching bases. Germline loops: CDR1 SNHLY, CDR2 FYNNEI. Trimming left V 10 bases short and J 4 bases short, with 17 bases between. The CDR3 has 14 residues. The CDR3 region has the DNA TGTGCCATCCGAGGTGGGGGCAGCGGAAACACCATATATTTT. Protein product: CAIRGGGSGNTIYF.

CDR3 sequence (DNA): TGTGCCAGCAGTGACCCGGGACAATTTGGCACTGAAGCTTTCTTT. Its translation: CASSDPGQFGTEAFF. The chain carries TRBV25-1 and TRBJ1-1, with D tentatively TRBD1 (6 bases). V dropped 3 bases and J dropped 4 bases, with 15 bases sitting between them. Germline CDR1 MGHDK, CDR2 SYGVNS. This CDR3 comprises 15 residues.

This chain uses TRBV29-1 with TRBJ2-2; 11 nucleotides match TRBD2. CDR1 SQVTM and CDR2 ANQGSEA come from the germline V gene. Trimming took 3 bases from V and 2 from J; bases not matched to a gene: 8. The CDR3 contains 17 residues. The CDR3 here is CSVELAGGVPNTGELFF. The CDR3 region has the DNA TGCAGCGTTGAGCTAGCGGGGGGCGTACCAAACACCGGGGAGCTGTTTTTT.

This clone was counted once. V usage is TRBV7-7 and J usage is TRBJ2-3; a weak D match, TRBD2 (7 bases). Germline lookup yields CDR1 SSHAT and CDR2 FNYEAQ (reference sequence). The CDR3 sequence is 16 residues long. V was shortened by 5 bases and J by 5 bases, with 20 bases between the two germline ends. The CDR3: CASSPDSGGEGDTQYF. Written as DNA, the CDR3 is TGTGCCAGCAGCCCCGATTCGGGGGGCGAGGGAGATACGCAGTATTTT.

The V call is TRBV19, the J call TRBJ2-7, with D unresolved. The CDR3 length is 13 residues. V gave up 3 bases and J gave up 6 bases, with 12 bases separating them. CDR1 and CDR2 from the germline V gene are LNHDA and SQIVND (reference sequence). CDR3 coding DNA: TGTGCCAGTAGTATCGTTCTAGGTGCCGAGCAGTACTTC. Its translation is CASSIVLGAEQYF.

The J gene is TRBJ1-1, the V gene TRBV11-2, with a tentative D call TRBD1 (5 bases). This CDR3 spans 15 amino acids. Germline lookup yields CDR1 SGHAT and CDR2 FQNNGV. Trimming took 5 bases from V and 2 from J, leaving 15 bases between them. The CDR3 is CASSLQGGDNTEAFF. The CDR3 bases are TGTGCCAGCAGCCTTCAGGGAGGGGATAACACTGAAGCTTTCTTT.

The chain employs TRBV29-1 and TRBJ1-2; tentative D call: TRBD1 (6 bases). The CDR3 extends over 14 amino acids. V lost 5 bases and J 4 bases, leaving 17 bases between the germline ends. Germline-derived CDR1 and CDR2 are SQVTM and ANQGSEA. CDR3 sequence reads: CSVIGTGGSYGYTF. CDR3 nucleotides: TGCAGCGTTATAGGGACGGGGGGCAGCTATGGCTACACCTTC.

This chain uses TRBV7-9 with TRBJ1-2; D not certain. The CDR3 contains 13 residues. Trimming removed 2 bases from V and 8 bases from J, with 12 bases in between. Per germline, CDR1 SEHNR and CDR2 FQNEAQ (reference sequence). In nucleotides, the CDR3 is TGTGCCAGCAGCTTATTGGGCGATCGGGGCTACACCTTC. It specifies CASSLLGDRGYTF.

The chain carries TRBV2 and TRBJ2-3; D call uncertain. The V gene lost 4 bases and the J gene lost 2 bases, with 10 bases spanning the gap. Germline V gene sequence: CDR1 SNHLY, CDR2 FYNNEI. The CDR3 runs 14 residues. The CDR3 is CASSVGGNTDTQYF. CDR3 nucleotides: TGTGCCAGCAGTGTCGGCGGAAACACAGATACGCAGTATTTT.

CDR3 protein: CASSLSGLAGEQYF. CDR3 bases: TGTGCCAGCAGTTTATCCGGACTAGCGGGGGAGCAGTACTTC. This chain uses TRBV27 with TRBJ2-7, with 12 positions matching TRBD2. The CDR3 runs to 14 residues. The V gene end was trimmed by 0 bases and the J gene end by 7 bases; junction bases not matched to a gene: 1. The germline V gene encodes CDR1 MNHEY and CDR2 SMNVEV (reference sequence).

The CDR3: CASNPQGRDTEAFF. CDR3 in DNA: TGCGCCAGCAATCCACAGGGGCGGGACACTGAAGCTTTCTTT. V gene TRBV5-1 combines with J gene TRBJ1-1, with 7 positions matching TRBD1. V was clipped by 6 bases and J by 3 bases; unmatched bases: 8. The CDR3 consists of 14 residues. Germline V CDR1 and CDR2: SGHRS, YFSETQ.

The V gene is TRBV5-1, the J gene TRBJ2-5; D might be TRBD2 (5 bases). In germline, CDR1 is SGHRS, CDR2 YFSETQ. Trimming removed 4 bases at V and 5 bases at J, with 12 bases between. The CDR3 totals 13 residues. The CDR3 coding sequence is TGCGCCAGCAGCGGCGGGCGTAGGGAGACCCAGTACTTC. Its translation: CASSGGRRETQYF. Filled out from reference TRBV5-1 and TRBJ2-5, the complete variable domain reads KAGVTQTPRYLIKTRGQQVTLSCSPISGHRSVSWYQQTPGQGLQFLFEYFSETQRNKGNFPGRFSGRQFSNSRSEMNVSTLELGDSALYLCASSGGRRETQYFGPGTRLLVL.

The chain carries TRBV6-1 and TRBJ1-2, with D possibly being TRBD1 (5 bases). V lost 7 bases and J lost 4, with 16 bases in between. The V gene's germline CDR1 is MNHNS and CDR2 SASEGT. The CDR3 consists of 14 residues. CDR3 in amino acids: CASTQPGGGYGYTF. The CDR3 region has the DNA TGTGCCAGCACCCAGCCTGGGGGGGGCTATGGCTACACCTTC.

The chain recombines TRBV18 with TRBJ1-1; D remains ambiguous. V lost 3 bases to trimming and J lost 0 bases, with 11 bases between them. The CDR3 length is 15 residues. Per the germline V gene, CDR1 is KGHSH and CDR2 is LQKENI. The CDR3 nucleotides are TGTGCCAGCTCACCTTTAGAAAATTTGAACACTGAAGCTTTCTTT. It yields the protein CASSPLENLNTEAFF. Variable domain in full (rest from reference TRBV18 and TRBJ1-1): NAGVMQNPRHLVRRRGQEARLRCSPMKGHSHVYWYRQLPEEGLKFMVYLQKENIIDESGMPKERFSAEFPKEGPSILRIQQVVRGDSAAYFCASSPLENLNTEAFFGQGTRLTVV.

The gene calls are TRBV6-1 and TRBJ1-2; D gene uncertain. Deletions cut 2 bases from V and 5 bases from J, with 9 bases between. The germline V gene encodes CDR1 MNHNS and CDR2 SASEGT. The CDR3 has 13 amino acids. This chain's CDR3 is CASSESLEYGYTF. For the CDR3, the DNA is TGTGCCAGCAGTGAATCTCTCGAGTATGGCTACACCTTC.

The rearrangement uses TRBV9 and TRBJ1-4, with D possibly TRBD1 on 5 matching bases. Germline CDR1 and CDR2: SGDLS and YYNGEE. This CDR3 spans 14 amino acids. The ends were cut back, 4 bases at V and 8 bases at J, with 15 bases in the middle. The CDR3 protein is CASSPGTGVEKLFF. The CDR3 DNA reads TGTGCCAGCAGCCCAGGGACGGGGGTGGAAAAACTGTTTTTT.

This clone has a handful of counts. The V gene is TRBV29-1, the J gene TRBJ2-5; 10 bases are shared with TRBD2. The CDR3 length is 14 residues. Germline V gives CDR1 SQVTM, CDR2 ANQGSEA. After removal of 5 bases from V and 2 bases from J, the junction contained 5 bases not matched to a gene. Here the CDR3 DNA reads TGCAGCGTTAAACAGCGGGAGGGGCAAGAGACCCAGTACTTC. This gives the protein CSVKQREGQETQYF.

The V gene is TRBV5-4, the J gene TRBJ2-3, with 8 bases matching TRBD2. Germline V lookup: CDR1 SGHNT, CDR2 YYREEE (reference sequence). The CDR3 has 15 amino acids. Germline trimming cut 5 bases from V and 4 bases from J; bases unmatched to any gene: 9. CDR3 sequence reads: CASRMSGGKADTQYF. Here the CDR3 DNA reads TGTGCCAGCAGGATGAGCGGGGGCAAGGCAGATACGCAGTATTTT.

The chain uses TRBV5-4 and TRBJ2-7, with TRBD2 identical over 9 bases. V lost 1 base and J lost 4; bases outside the gene matches: 12. The CDR3 loop spans 17 amino acids. Germline loops: CDR1 SGHNT, CDR2 YYREEE (reference sequence). CDR3: CASSLRVAGETSYEQYF. The CDR3 nucleotides are TGTGCCAGCAGCTTGAGGGTAGCGGGAGAGACTTCATACGAGCAGTACTTC.

The chain recombines TRBV6-1 with TRBJ2-6; 8 bases match TRBD1. The germline gives CDR1 MNHNS, CDR2 SASEGT. CDR3 length equals 19 residues. J lost 3 bases, V lost 1 base, and 11 bases had no gene match. CDR3 sequence (DNA): TGTGCCAGCAGTGAAGTTATAGGGACAGGTAGCTATGGGGCCAACGTCCTGACTTTC. Encoded protein: CASSEVIGTGSYGANVLTF.

The chain couples TRBV19 to TRBJ1-2; D is possibly TRBD1 (6 bases). The V end lost 10 bases, the J end lost 5 bases, and 17 bases lay between the germline ends. The CDR3 length is 13 residues. Germline CDR1 LNHDA, CDR2 SQIVND (reference sequence). CDR3 nucleotides: TGTGCCACCTCTTATGGACAGTATTATGGCTACACCTTC. Amino acids: CATSYGQYYGYTF.

The chain employs TRBV19 and TRBJ2-1; TRBD2 matches at 10 bases. The germline V gene has CDR1 LNHDA and CDR2 SQIVND (reference sequence). The CDR3 runs to 15 residues. V lost 3 bases, J lost 5 bases, and 4 bases stayed unmatched. The CDR3 loop reads CASSIRLAGHNEQFF. CDR3 coding DNA: TGTGCCAGTAGTATTCGACTAGCGGGCCACAATGAGCAGTTCTTC. Full variable domain (missing parts from reference TRBV19 and TRBJ2-1): DGGITQSPKYLFRKEGQNVTLSCEQNLNHDAMYWYRQDPGQGLRLIYYSQIVNDFQKGDIAEGYSVSREKKESFPLTVTSAQKNPTAFYLCASSIRLAGHNEQFFGPGTRLTVL.

This chain connects TRBV27 to TRBJ2-1; 11 bases are shared with TRBD2. Looked up from germline, CDR1 is MNHEY and CDR2 is SMNVEV (reference sequence). The CDR3 is 16 amino acids. The junction had 4 bases not matched to a gene; V was cut back by 1 base and J by 5 bases. The chain's CDR3 is CASSLFASGRNNEQFF. DNA of the CDR3: TGTGCCAGCAGTTTATTTGCTAGCGGGAGGAACAATGAGCAGTTCTTC.

CDR3 amino acids: CASRDPGTGRHEQYF. The CDR3 DNA is TGTGCCAGCAGGGACCCTGGGACAGGGAGACACGAGCAGTACTTC. This chain connects TRBV27 to TRBJ2-7; 9 nucleotides match TRBD1. The CDR3 loop spans 15 amino acids. Germline values: CDR1 MNHEY, CDR2 SMNVEV (reference sequence). After removal of 6 bases from V and 5 bases from J, the junction contained 11 bases not matched to a gene.

This chain uses TRBV6-5 with TRBJ2-2; the match to TRBD2 covers 7 bases. Per the germline V gene, CDR1 is MNHEY and CDR2 is SVGAGI. J lost 0 bases, V lost 10 bases, and 8 bases had no gene match. This CDR3 is built from 15 residues. CDR3 loop: CATRLAGANTGELFF. The CDR3 DNA reads as TGTGCCACCCGCCTCGCGGGAGCGAACACCGGGGAGCTGTTTTTT.